Below, 13 T cell receptor beta chains from the same sample are listed, as sequenced in a study of OX40 agonist ivuxolimab in advanced cancers. Measured with immunoSEQ multiplex PCR; TCRdb has only the in-frame clones, and not every one. This table has tens of thousands of clones, about 80% appearing once. The sequencing used CD4+ or CD8+ T cells sorted from blood, collected in a trial of the OX40 agonist ivuxolimab. All receptors come from an adult with an advanced solid tumor such as melanoma, head and neck, liver or kidney cancer.

This clone turned up a few times. The genes are TRBV7-9 and TRBJ2-6; 11 bases fit TRBD2. Germline V CDR1 and CDR2: SEHNR, FQNEAQ (reference sequence). This CDR3 spans 17 amino acids. The ends lost 6 bases at V and 3 bases at J; junction bases unmatched: 7. The CDR3 bases are TGTGCCAGCAGTTTTACTAGCGGGAGTGGTGGGGCCAACGTCCTGACTTTC. Amino acid sequence: CASSFTSGSGGANVLTF.

There are many counts of this clone. The V and J genes are TRBV4-1 and TRBJ2-1; 9 bases align to TRBD2. The CDR3 has 15 residues. Germline lookup yields CDR1 MGHRA and CDR2 YSYEKL. V lost 4 bases and J lost 7; bases outside the gene matches: 8. CDR3 coding DNA: TGCGCCAGCAGCCCACTTAGCGGGGGTACAAATGAGCAGTTCTTC. It codes for CASSPLSGGTNEQFF.

The rearrangement uses TRBV6-5 and TRBJ2-7, with D possibly matching TRBD2 (7 bases). Trimming cost V 9 bases and J 2 bases, with 20 bases left between them. The CDR3 has 15 residues. Germline lookup yields CDR1 MNHEY and CDR2 SVGAGI. The CDR3 coding sequence is TGTGCCAGTCGTTATCTAGGGGGGAGGGCCTACGAGCAGTACTTC. Encoded protein: CASRYLGGRAYEQYF.

In this sample, this clone is large (0.1 to 1%). The chain has TRBV9 and TRBJ1-3; D may be TRBD1 (5 bases). Germline CDR1 reads SGDLS; CDR2 reads YYNGEE. Trimming took 3 bases from V and 0 from J, leaving 13 bases between them. The CDR3 is 16 residues long. CDR3: CASSGTGLISGNTIYF. The CDR3 DNA reads as TGTGCCAGCAGCGGAACGGGACTTATCTCTGGAAACACCATATATTTT.

V gene TRBV11-2 combines with J gene TRBJ2-7; 7 bases agree with TRBD1. Germline V gene lookup returns CDR1 SGHAT and CDR2 FQNNGV. V trimming: 5 bases; J trimming: 9 bases; junction bases outside the gene matches: 7. CDR3 length equals 12 residues. The CDR3 region is CASSHPGQTQYF. CDR3 bases: TGTGCCAGCAGCCATCCGGGACAGACGCAGTACTTC.

The rearrangement joins TRBV4-2 to TRBJ2-7, with 8 bases fitting TRBD1. Unmatched junction bases numbered 5, after V lost 5 bases and J lost 2 bases. The CDR3 runs to 14 residues. Germline CDR1 and CDR2: LGHNA and YNFKEQ. CDR3 residues: CASSYLDRAYEQYF. The CDR3, as DNA: TGTGCCAGCAGCTACCTGGACAGGGCCTACGAGCAGTACTTC.

The chain employs TRBV30 and TRBJ1-1; 9 bases agree with TRBD1. Germline CDR1 is GTSNPN and CDR2 is SVGIG (reference sequence). This CDR3 comprises 14 residues. The V gene end was trimmed by 4 bases and the J gene end by 2 bases; junction bases not matched to a gene: 5. The CDR3, as DNA: TGTGCCTGGATGGACAGGGGATATAACACTGAAGCTTTCTTT. It yields the protein CAWMDRGYNTEAFF.

The gene calls are TRBV29-1 and TRBJ1-1; D is ambiguous. The CDR3 has 11 amino acids. Germline V lookup: CDR1 SQVTM, CDR2 ANQGSEA. Deletions cut 6 bases from V and 8 bases from J, with 13 bases between. CDR3 sequence (DNA): TGCAGCGTACCCCTGGGAGGGGAAGCTTTCTTT. This codes for CSVPLGGEAFF.

The chain is built from TRBV9 and TRBJ1-1, with a weak D call TRBD1 (5 bases). The germline V gene encodes CDR1 SGDLS and CDR2 YYNGEE. Trimming took off 0 bases at V and 1 base at J, with 10 bases between the two ends. This CDR3 comprises 15 residues. The CDR3 bases are TGTGCCAGCAGCGTAGCTGACAGCCCGAACACTGAAGCTTTCTTT. Residues: CASSVADSPNTEAFF.

The V call is TRBV7-6, the J call TRBJ1-5; D not certain. The CDR3 has 15 residues. Trimming removed 1 base from V and 2 bases from J, with 9 bases in between. CDR1 and CDR2 from the germline V gene are SGHVS and FNYEAQ. The CDR3 DNA reads as TGTGCCAGCAGCTTAGGTTGGGCAGGCAATCAGCCCCAGCATTTT. Its translation: CASSLGWAGNQPQHF.

About this clone itself: Just one base apart from a much larger clone, this may be a read error. Other DNA sequences in this specimen translate into the identical CDR3. This rearrangement joins TRBV29-1 to TRBJ2-3, with a weak D call TRBD2 (7 bases). The germline CDR1 and CDR2 sequences are SQVTM and ANQGSEA. This CDR3 is built from 14 residues. The CDR3 here is CSSGRGPYTDTQYF. The CDR3 nucleotides read TGCAGCTCCGGGCGGGGGCCCTACACAGATACACAGTATTTT.

The CDR3 here is CASRRTGENIQYF. The CDR3 coding sequence is TGTGCCAGCAGGAGGACAGGGGAGAACATTCAGTACTTC. The chain carries TRBV6-5 and TRBJ2-4; 9 nucleotides align to TRBD1. V gave up 6 bases and J gave up 7 bases; unmatched junction bases: 4. Germline lookup yields CDR1 MNHEY and CDR2 SVGAGI. CDR3 length: 13 amino acids.

This clone showed up just once. This chain connects TRBV6-5 to TRBJ2-2; D is unresolved. CDR1 is MNHEY and CDR2 is SVGAGI in the germline V gene. CDR3 length: 15 residues. V was clipped by 0 bases and J by 1 base, with 6 bases between them. Here the CDR3 DNA reads TGTGCCAGCAGTTACTCTGGCGGGAACACCGGGGAGCTGTTTTTT. It encodes CASSYSGGNTGELFF.